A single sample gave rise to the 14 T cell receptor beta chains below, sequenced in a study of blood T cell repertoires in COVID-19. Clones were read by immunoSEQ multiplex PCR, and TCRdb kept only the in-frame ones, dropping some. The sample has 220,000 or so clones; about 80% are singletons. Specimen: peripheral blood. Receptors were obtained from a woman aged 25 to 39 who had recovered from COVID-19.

For the CDR3, the DNA is TGCAGCGTCTTGGGACTAGCGGCTTACAATGAGCAGTTCTTC. Residues: CSVLGLAAYNEQFF. The chain is built from TRBV29-1 and TRBJ2-1, with TRBD2 identical over 11 bases. CDR3 size: 14 residues. Germline assignment: CDR1 SQVTM and CDR2 ANQGSEA. V shed 6 bases and J 4 bases; nucleotides not matched to a gene: 5.

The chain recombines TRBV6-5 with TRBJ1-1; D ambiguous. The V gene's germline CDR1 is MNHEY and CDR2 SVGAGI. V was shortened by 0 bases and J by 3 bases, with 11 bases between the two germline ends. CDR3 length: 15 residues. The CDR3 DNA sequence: TGTGCCAGCAGTTACTCGTTATCGCGGGACACTGAAGCTTTCTTT. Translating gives CASSYSLSRDTEAFF.

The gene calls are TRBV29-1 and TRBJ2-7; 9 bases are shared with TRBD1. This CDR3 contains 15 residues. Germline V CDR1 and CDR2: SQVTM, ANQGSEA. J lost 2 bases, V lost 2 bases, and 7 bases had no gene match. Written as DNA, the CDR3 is TGCAGCGTTGAAACCGGGACAGGGATCCCCTACGAGCAGTACTTC. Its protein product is CSVETGTGIPYEQYF.

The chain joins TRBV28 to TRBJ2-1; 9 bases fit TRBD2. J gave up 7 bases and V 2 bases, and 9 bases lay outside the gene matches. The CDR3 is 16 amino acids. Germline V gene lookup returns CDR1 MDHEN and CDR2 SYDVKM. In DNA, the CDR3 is TGTGCCAGCAGTTTAAGGGCGGGAGGGCTAAAAAATGAGCAGTTCTTC. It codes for CASSLRAGGLKNEQFF.

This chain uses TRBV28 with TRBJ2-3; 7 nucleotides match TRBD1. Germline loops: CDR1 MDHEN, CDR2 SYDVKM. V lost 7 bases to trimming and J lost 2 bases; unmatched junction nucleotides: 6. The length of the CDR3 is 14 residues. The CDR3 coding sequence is TGTGCCAGCAAGACAGGACAGGCCACAGATACGCAGTATTTT. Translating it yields CASKTGQATDTQYF.

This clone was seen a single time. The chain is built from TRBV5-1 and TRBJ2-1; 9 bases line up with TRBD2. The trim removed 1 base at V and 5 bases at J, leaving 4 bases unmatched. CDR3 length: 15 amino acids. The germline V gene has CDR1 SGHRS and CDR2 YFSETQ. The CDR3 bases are TGCGCCAGCAGCTTGTGGCGGGAGGGCAACAATGAGCAGTTCTTC. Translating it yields CASSLWREGNNEQFF.

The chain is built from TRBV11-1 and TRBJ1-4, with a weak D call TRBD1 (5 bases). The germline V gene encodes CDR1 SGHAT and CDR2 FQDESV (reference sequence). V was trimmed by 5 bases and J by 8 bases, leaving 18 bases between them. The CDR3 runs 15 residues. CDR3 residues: CASSRRGSVQEKLFF. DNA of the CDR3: TGTGCCAGCAGCCGGAGGGGCAGCGTCCAGGAAAAACTGTTTTTT.

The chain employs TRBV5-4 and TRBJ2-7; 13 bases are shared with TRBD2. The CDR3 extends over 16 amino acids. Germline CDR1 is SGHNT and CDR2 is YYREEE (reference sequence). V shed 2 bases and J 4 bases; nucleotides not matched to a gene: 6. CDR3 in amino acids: CASSLGLAGVVYEQYF. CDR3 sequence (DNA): TGTGCCAGCAGCTTAGGACTAGCGGGAGTGGTTTACGAGCAGTACTTC.

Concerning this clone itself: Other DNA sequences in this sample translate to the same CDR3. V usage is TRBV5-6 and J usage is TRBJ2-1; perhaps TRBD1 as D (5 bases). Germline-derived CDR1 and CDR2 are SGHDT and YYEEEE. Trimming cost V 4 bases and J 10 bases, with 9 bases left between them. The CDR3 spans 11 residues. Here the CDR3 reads CASSLSGEQFF. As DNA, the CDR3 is TGTGCCAGCAGCCTCTCAGGGGAGCAGTTCTTC. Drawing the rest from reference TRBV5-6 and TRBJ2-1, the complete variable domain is DAGVTQSPTHLIKTRGQQVTLRCSPKSGHDTVSWYQQALGQGPQFIFQYYEEEERQRGNFPDRFSGHQFPNYSSELNVNALLLGDSALYLCASSLSGEQFFGPGTRLTVL.

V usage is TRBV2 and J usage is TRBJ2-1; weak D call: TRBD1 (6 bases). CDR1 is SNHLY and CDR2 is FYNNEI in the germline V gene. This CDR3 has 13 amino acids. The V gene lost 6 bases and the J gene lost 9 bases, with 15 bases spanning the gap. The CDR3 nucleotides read TGTGCCAGCAGCGGTGGGGTACAGGGTGAGCAGTTCTTC. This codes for CASSGGVQGEQFF.

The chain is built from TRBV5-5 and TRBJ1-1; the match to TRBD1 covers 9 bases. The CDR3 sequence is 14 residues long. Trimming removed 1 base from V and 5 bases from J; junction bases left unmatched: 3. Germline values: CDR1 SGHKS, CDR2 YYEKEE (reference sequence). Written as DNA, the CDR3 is TGTGCCAGCAGCTTGACAGGGGGCCATACTGAAGCTTTCTTT. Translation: CASSLTGGHTEAFF.

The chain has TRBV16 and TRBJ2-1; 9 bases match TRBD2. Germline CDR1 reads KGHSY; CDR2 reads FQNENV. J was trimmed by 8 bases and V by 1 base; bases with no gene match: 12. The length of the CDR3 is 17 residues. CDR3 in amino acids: CASSQFLAGEGEDEQFF. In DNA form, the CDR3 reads TGTGCCAGCAGCCAATTCTTAGCGGGAGAGGGGGAGGATGAGCAGTTCTTC.

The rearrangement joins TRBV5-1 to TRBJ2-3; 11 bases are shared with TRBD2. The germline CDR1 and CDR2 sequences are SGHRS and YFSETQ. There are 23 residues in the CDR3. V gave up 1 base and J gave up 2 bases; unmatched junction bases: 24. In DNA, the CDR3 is TGCGCCAGCAGCTTGTACTCGAGTGGGACAGGGATGCTAGCGGGAGGACCCACAGATACGCAGTATTTT. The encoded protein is CASSLYSSGTGMLAGGPTDTQYF. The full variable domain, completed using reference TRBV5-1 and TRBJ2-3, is KAGVTQTPRYLIKTRGQQVTLSCSPISGHRSVSWYQQTPGQGLQFLFEYFSETQRNKGNFPGRFSGRQFSNSRSEMNVSTLELGDSALYLCASSLYSSGTGMLAGGPTDTQYFGPGTRLTVL.

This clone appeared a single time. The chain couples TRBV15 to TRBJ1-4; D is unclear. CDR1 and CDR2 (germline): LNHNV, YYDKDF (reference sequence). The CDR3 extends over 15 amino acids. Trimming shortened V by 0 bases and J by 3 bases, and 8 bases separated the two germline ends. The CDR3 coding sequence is TGTGCCACCAGCAGAGAGGGCAGTCCTAATGAAAAACTGTTTTTT. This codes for CATSREGSPNEKLFF.